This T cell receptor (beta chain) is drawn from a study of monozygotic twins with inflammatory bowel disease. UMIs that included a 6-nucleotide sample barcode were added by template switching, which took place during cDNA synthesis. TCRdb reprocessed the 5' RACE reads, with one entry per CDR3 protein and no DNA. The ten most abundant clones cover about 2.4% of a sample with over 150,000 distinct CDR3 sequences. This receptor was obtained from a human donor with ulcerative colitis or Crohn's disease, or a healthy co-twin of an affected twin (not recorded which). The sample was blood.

This chain's CDR3 is CSAGRDGPYEQYF. V is TRBV20-1 and J is TRBJ2-7; the TCRdb call, TRBD1, lacks DNA for checking. Germline values: CDR1 DFQATT, CDR2 SNEGSKA (reference sequence). There are 13 residues in the CDR3.